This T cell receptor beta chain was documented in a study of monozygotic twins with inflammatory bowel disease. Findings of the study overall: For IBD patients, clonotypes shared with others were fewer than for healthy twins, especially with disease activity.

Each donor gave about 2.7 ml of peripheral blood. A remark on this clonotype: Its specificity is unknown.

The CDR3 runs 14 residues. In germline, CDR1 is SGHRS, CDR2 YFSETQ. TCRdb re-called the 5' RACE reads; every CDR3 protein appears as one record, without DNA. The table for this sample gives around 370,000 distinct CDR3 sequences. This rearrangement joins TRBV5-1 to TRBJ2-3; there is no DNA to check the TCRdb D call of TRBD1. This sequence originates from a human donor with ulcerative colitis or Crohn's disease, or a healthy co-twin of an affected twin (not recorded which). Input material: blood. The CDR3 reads CASTPLLRTDTQYF.